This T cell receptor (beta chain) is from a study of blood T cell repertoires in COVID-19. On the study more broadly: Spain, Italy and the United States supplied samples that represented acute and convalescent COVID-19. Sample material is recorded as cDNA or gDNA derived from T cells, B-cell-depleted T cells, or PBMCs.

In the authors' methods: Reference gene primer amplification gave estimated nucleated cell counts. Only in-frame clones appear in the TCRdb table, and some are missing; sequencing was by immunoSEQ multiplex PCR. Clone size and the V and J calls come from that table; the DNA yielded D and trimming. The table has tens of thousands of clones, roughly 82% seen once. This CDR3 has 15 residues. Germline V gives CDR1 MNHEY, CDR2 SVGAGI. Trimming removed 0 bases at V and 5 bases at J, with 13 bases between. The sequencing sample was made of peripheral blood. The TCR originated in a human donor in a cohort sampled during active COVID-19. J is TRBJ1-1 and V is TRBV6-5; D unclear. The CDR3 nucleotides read TGTGCCAGCAGTTACTCTTCAGGAAGCCCGACTGAAGCTTTCTTT. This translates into CASSYSSGSPTEAFF.